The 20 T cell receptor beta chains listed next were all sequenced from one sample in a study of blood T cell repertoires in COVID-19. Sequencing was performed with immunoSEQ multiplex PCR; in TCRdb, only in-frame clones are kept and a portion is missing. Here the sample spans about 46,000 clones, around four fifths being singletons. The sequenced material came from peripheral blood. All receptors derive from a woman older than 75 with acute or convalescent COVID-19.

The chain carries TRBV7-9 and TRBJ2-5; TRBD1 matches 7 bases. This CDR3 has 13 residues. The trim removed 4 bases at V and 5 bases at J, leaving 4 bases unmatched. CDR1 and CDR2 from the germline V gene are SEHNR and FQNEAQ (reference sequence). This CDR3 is CASSSTGTETQYF. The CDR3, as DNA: TGTGCCAGCAGCTCGACAGGGACGGAGACCCAGTACTTC.

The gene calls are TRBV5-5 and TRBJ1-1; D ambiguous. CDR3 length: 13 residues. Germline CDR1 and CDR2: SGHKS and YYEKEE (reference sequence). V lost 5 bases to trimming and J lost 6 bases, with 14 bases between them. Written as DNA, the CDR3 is TGTGCCAGCAGTCCCCACGACCTAGCTGAAGCTTTCTTT. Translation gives CASSPHDLAEAFF.

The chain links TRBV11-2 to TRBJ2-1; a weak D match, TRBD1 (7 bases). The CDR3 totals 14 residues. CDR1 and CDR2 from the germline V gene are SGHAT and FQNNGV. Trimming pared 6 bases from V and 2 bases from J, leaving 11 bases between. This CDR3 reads CASRAGGTYNEQFF. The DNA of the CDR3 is TGTGCCAGCAGAGCAGGGGGGACCTACAATGAGCAGTTCTTC.

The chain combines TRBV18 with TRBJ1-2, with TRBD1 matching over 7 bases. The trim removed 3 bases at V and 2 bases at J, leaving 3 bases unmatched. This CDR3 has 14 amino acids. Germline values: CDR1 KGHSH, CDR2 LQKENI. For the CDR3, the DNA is TGTGCCAGCTCACCCGGACAGGACAACTATGGCTACACCTTC. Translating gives CASSPGQDNYGYTF.

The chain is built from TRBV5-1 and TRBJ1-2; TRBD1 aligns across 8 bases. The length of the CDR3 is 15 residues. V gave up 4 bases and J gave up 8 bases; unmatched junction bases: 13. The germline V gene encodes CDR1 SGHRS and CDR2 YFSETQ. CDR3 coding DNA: TGCGCCAGCAGCCAGCCAGGGCAGGGGGCTCAAGGCTACACCTTC. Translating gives CASSQPGQGAQGYTF.

For the CDR3, the DNA is TGCGCCAGCAGCCGATACAGCGGGGCGCTCCAAGAGACCCAGTACTTC. Amino acids: CASSRYSGALQETQYF. The V call is TRBV4-1, the J call TRBJ2-5, with 7 bases aligning to TRBD2. Germline V lookup: CDR1 MGHRA, CDR2 YSYEKL. CDR3 size: 16 residues. V was pared by 4 bases and J by 1 base, with 9 bases of the junction left unmatched.

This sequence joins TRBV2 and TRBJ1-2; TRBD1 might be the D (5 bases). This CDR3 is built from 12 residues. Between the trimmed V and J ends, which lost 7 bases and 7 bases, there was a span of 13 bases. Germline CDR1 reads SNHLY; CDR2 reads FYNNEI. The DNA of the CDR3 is TGTGCCAGCACCCCCATGGGGGGTGGCTACACCTTC. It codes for CASTPMGGGYTF.

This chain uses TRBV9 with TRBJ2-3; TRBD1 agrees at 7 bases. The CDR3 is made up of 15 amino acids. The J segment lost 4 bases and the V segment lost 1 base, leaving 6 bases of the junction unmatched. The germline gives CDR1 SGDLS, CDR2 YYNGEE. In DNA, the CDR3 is TGTGCCAGCAGCGTAAGGGGGCTGTCGGCAGATACGCAGTATTTT. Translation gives CASSVRGLSADTQYF.

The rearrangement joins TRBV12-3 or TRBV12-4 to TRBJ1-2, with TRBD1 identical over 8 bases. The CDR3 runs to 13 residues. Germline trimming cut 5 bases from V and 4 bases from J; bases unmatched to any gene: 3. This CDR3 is CASSLDRGYGYTF. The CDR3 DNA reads TGTGCCAGCAGTCTCGACAGGGGCTATGGCTACACCTTC.

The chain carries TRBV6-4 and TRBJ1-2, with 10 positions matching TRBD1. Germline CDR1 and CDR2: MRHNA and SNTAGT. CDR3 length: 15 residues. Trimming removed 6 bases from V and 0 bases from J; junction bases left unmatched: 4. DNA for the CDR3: TGTGCCAGCAGCCTCGGGACAGGGGCTAACTATGGCTACACCTTC. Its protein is CASSLGTGANYGYTF.

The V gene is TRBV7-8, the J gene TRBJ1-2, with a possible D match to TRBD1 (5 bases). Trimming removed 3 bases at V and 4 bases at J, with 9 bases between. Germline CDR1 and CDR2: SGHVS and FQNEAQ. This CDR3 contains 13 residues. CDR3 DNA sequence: TGTGCCAGCAGCTTTGGGAGGGGCTATGGCTACACCTTC. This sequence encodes CASSFGRGYGYTF.

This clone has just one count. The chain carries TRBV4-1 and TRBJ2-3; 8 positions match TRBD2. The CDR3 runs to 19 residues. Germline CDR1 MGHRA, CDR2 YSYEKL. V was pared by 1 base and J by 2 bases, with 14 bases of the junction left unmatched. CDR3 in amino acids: CASSQVRRSGGHVTDTQYF. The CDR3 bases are TGCGCCAGCAGCCAAGTAAGAAGGTCGGGGGGGCACGTCACAGATACGCAGTATTTT.

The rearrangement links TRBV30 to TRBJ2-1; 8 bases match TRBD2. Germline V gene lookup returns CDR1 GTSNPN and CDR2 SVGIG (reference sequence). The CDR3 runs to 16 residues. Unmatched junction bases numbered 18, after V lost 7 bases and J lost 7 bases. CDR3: CASSTREGLSSNEQFF. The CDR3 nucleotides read TGTGCCTCATCAACCCGGGAGGGCCTCAGTAGTAATGAGCAGTTCTTC. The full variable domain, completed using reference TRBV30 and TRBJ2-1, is SQTIHQWPATLVQPVGSPLSLECTVEGTSNPNLYWYRQAAGRGLQLLFYSVGIGQISSEVPQNLSASRPQDRQFILSSKKLLLSDSGFYLCASSTREGLSSNEQFFGPGTRLTVL.

This CDR3 is CASSVDNMNTEAFF. DNA of the CDR3: TGTGCCAGTAGTGTGGACAACATGAACACTGAAGCTTTCTTT. The chain couples TRBV19 to TRBJ1-1; D possibly corresponds to TRBD1 (5 bases). The CDR3 totals 14 residues. From germline, CDR1 is LNHDA and CDR2 SQIVND (reference sequence). V lost 5 bases to trimming and J lost 0 bases, with 10 bases between them.

CDR3 DNA sequence: TGTGCCAGCTCTCGACAGGACGGGGAAAAACTGTTTTTT. Translated, it gives CASSRQDGEKLFF. This chain links TRBV6-6 with TRBJ1-4; a possible D gene is TRBD1 (6 bases). Germline CDR1 is MNHNY and CDR2 is SVGAGI (reference sequence). V was cut by 8 bases and J by 8 bases, with 15 bases left in between. This CDR3 has 13 amino acids.

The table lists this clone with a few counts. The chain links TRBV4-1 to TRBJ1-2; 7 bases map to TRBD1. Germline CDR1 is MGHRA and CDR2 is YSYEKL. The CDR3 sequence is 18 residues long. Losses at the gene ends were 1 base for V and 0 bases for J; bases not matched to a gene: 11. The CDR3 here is CASSQGPLRGPANYGYTF. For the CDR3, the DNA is TGCGCCAGCAGCCAAGGCCCCTTAAGGGGGCCAGCTAACTATGGCTACACCTTC.

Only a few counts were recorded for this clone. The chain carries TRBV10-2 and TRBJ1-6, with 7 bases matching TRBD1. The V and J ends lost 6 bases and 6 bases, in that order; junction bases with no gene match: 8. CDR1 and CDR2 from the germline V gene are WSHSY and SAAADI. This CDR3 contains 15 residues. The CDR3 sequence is CASRPRDSINSPLHF. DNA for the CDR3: TGCGCCAGCAGACCCCGGGACAGCATTAATTCACCCCTCCACTTT.

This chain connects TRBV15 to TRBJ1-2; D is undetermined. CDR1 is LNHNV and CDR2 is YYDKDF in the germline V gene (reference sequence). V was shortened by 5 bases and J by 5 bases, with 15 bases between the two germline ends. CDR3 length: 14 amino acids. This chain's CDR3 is CATSLLSGPYGYTF. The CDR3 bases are TGTGCCACCAGCTTATTATCTGGGCCATATGGCTACACCTTC.

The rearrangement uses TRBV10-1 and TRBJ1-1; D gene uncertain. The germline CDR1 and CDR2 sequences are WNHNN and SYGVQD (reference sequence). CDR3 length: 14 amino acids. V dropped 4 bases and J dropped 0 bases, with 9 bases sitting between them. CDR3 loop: CASSVNRMNTEAFF. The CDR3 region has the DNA TGCGCCAGCAGTGTTAACAGAATGAACACTGAAGCTTTCTTT.

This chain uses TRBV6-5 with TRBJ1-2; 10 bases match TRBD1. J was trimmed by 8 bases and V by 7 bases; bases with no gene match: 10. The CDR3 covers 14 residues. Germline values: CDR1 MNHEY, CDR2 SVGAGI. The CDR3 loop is CASTPTGGAGGYTF. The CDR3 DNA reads TGTGCCAGCACCCCGACAGGGGGCGCGGGGGGCTACACCTTC.